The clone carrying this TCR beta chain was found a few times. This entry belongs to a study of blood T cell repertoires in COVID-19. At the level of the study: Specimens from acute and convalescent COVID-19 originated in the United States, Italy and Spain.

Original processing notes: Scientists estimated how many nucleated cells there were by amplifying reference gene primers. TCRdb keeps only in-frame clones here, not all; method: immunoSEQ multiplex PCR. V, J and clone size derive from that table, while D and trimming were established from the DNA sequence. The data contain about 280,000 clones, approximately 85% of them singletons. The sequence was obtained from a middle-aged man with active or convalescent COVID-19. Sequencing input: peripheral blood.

The CDR3 DNA sequence: TGTGCCAGCAGCGTAGACAGGGGAACTAATGAAAAACTGTTTTTT. This translates into CASSVDRGTNEKLFF. The chain employs TRBV5-4 and TRBJ1-4, with 8 bases matching TRBD1. The CDR3 is 15 residues long. V lost 4 bases and J lost 1; bases outside the gene matches: 3. Germline V gives CDR1 SGHNT, CDR2 YYREEE (reference sequence).